This T cell receptor (beta chain) is drawn from a study of T cells in Graves' hyperthyroidism and ophthalmopathy. This clonotype has just a few counts. Researchers took RNA transcripts and amplified the TCR beta CDR3 regions from them. The HTBI primer set served for first-round RT-PCR of the TCR CDR3. TCRdb re-analysed the multiplex PCR reads in MiXCR, keeping a single row per CDR3 protein. The sample records under 400,000 distinct CDR3 sequences, roughly 20% being singletons. This CDR3 is 15 amino acids long. J lost 0 bases, V lost 7 bases, and 8 bases had no gene match. The germline V gene encodes CDR1 SGHAT and CDR2 FQNNGV.

The TCR originated in a woman aged 35 to 49 with Graves' ophthalmopathy. Sequencing was carried out using blood. The rearrangement links TRBV11-2 to TRBJ2-7; TRBD2 matches at 8 bases. The CDR3 loop is CASTLQAGASYEQYF. CDR3 coding DNA: TGTGCCAGCACCCTCCAAGCGGGAGCCTCCTACGAGCAGTACTTC.